The source of this TCR beta chain is a study of human T cells and chemical hapten exposure. The overall study: Sensitization involved placing 2% DPC onto a 2 cm by 2 cm region of upper inner arm skin. Patch tests containing 0.01% DPC, applied to the upper back, were read at 6 days. Across samples, TCR yields varied, mostly owing to small differences in pooled library volumes.

Time point meaning: patch test 1, 2 weeks after DPC sensitization. Treatment: therapeutic diphenylcyclopropenone sensitization with weekly scalp DPC. TCRdb reanalysed the RACE reads using MiXCR and keeps one entry per CDR3 protein. The data show tens of thousands of distinct CDR3 sequences, approximately 9.4% seen once. Trimming took off 11 bases at V and 7 bases at J, with 18 bases between the two ends. The CDR3 sequence is 13 residues long. Per germline, CDR1 LNHDA and CDR2 SQIVND (reference sequence). The sequences come from whole blood, collected in connection with sensitization to the hapten diphenylcyclopropenone (DPC). This sequence was found in a woman between 40 and 50 years old with alopecia areata. Some clones in this sample may be carry-over from other donors' samples. This chain connects TRBV19 to TRBJ1-5; TRBD1 might be the D (6 bases). The CDR3 loop reads CAATPGHKQPQHF. The DNA of the CDR3 is TGTGCCGCGACCCCGGGACATAAACAGCCCCAGCATTTT.